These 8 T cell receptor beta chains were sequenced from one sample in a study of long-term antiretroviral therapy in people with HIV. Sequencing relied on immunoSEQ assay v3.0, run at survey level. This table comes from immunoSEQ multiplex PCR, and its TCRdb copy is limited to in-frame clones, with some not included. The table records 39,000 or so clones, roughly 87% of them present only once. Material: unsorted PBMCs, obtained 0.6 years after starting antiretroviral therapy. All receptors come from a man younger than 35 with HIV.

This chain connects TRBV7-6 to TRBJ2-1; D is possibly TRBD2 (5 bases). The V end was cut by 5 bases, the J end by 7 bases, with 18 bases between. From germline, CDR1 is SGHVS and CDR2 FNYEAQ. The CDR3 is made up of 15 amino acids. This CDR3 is CASSPLGGGGNEQFF. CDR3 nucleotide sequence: TGTGCCAGCAGCCCCCTCGGCGGAGGTGGTAATGAGCAGTTCTTC.

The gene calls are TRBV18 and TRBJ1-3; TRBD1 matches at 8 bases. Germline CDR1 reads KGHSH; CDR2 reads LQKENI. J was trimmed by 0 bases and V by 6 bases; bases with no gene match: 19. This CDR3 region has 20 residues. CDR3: CASSRARDRWITGSGNTIYF. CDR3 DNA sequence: TGTGCCAGCTCGCGCGCCCGGGACAGGTGGATTACCGGCTCTGGAAACACCATATATTTT.

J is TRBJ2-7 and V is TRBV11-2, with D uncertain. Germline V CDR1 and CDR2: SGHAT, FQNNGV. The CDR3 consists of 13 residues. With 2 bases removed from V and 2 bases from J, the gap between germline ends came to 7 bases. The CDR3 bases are TGTGCCAGCAGCTTAATGTCCGCCTACGAGCAGTACTTC. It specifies CASSLMSAYEQYF. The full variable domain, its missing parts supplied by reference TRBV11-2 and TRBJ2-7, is EAGVAQSPRYKIIEKRQSVAFWCNPISGHATLYWYQQILGQGPKLLIQFQNNGVVDDSQLPKDRFSAERLKGVDSTLKIQPAKLEDSAVYLCASSLMSAYEQYFGPGTRLTVT.

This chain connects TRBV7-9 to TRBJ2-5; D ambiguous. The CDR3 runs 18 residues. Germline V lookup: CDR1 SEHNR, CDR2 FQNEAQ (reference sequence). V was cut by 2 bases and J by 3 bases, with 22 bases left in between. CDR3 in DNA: TGTGCCAGCAGCTTAAGGCTTACGGCCAGCGCTGCGGAAGAGACCCAGTACTTC. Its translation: CASSLRLTASAAEETQYF.

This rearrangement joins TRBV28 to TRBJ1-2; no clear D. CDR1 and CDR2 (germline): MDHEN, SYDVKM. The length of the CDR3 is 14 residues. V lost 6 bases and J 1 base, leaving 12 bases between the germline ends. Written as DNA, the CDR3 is TGTGCCAGCAGCCTCAGGACGAATAACTATGGCTACACCTTC. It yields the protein CASSLRTNNYGYTF.

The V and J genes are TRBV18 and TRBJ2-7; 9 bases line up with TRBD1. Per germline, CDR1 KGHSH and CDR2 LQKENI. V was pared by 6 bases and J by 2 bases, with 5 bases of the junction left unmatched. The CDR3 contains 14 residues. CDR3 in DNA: TGTGCCAGCTCGCCGGGACAGGGAACCTACGAGCAGTACTTC. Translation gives CASSPGQGTYEQYF.

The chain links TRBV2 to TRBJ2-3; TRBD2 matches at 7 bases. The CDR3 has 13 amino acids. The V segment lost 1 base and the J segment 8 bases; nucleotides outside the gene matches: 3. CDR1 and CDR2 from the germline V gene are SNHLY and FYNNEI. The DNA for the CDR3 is TGTGCCAGCAGTGAAGGGGGCGGGAGTACGCAGTATTTT. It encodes CASSEGGGSTQYF. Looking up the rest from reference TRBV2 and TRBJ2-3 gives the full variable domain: EPEVTQTPSHQVTQMGQEVILRCVPISNHLYFYWYRQILGQKVEFLVSFYNNEISEKSEIFDDQFSVERPDGSNFTLKIRSTKLEDSAMYFCASSEGGGSTQYFGPGTRLTVL.

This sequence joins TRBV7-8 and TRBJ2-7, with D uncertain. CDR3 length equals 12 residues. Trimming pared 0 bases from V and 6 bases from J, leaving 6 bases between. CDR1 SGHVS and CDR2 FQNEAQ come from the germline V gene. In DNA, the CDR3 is TGTGCCAGCAGCTTAGCTCGGACCGAGCAGTACTTC. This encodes CASSLARTEQYF. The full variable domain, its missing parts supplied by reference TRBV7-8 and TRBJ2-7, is GAGVSQSPRYKVAKRGQDVALRCDPISGHVSLFWYQQALGQGPEFLTYFQNEAQLDKSGLPSDRFFAERPEGSVSTLKIQRTQQEDSAVYLCASSLARTEQYFGPGTRLTVT.